One sample yielded the 18 T cell receptor beta chains listed below, sequenced in a study of cytomegalovirus exposure and HLA in healthy donors. PCR used 60 Vbeta primers and 13 Jbeta primers. Method: immunoSEQ multiplex PCR; TCRdb's copy keeps in-frame clones and lacks some. The data show 100,000 to 150,000 clones, about 80% seen once. What was sequenced was PBMCs. Receptors were obtained from a man aged 35-49 years in good health and CMV-seronegative.

CDR3 loop: CASSLFTGASEAFF. The DNA for the CDR3 is TGTGCCAGCAGCTTGTTTACAGGGGCCTCTGAAGCTTTCTTT. This chain joins TRBV5-4 and TRBJ1-1; 7 bases match TRBD1. Germline V gives CDR1 SGHNT, CDR2 YYREEE (reference sequence). Trimming at V came to 1 base and at J to 6 bases, leaving 6 bases not matched to a gene. The CDR3 covers 14 residues. Full variable domain (remainder filled in from reference TRBV5-4 and TRBJ1-1): ETGVTQSPTHLIKTRGQQVTLRCSSQSGHNTVSWYQQALGQGPQFIFQYYREEENGRGNFPPRFSGLQFPNYSSELNVNALELDDSALYLCASSLFTGASEAFFGQGTRLTVV.

This chain connects TRBV5-1 to TRBJ2-2; 9 nucleotides agree with TRBD1. The CDR3 runs to 18 residues. CDR1 and CDR2 from the germline V gene are SGHRS and YFSETQ. V trimming: 6 bases; J trimming: 3 bases; junction bases outside the gene matches: 15. CDR3 sequence: CASNEMGSGQGYTGELFF. The CDR3 DNA reads TGCGCCAGCAACGAGATGGGGTCGGGACAGGGCTACACCGGGGAGCTGTTTTTT.

The rearrangement joins TRBV4-1 to TRBJ1-5; 10 bases agree with TRBD1. The germline V gene has CDR1 MGHRA and CDR2 YSYEKL. CDR3 length: 16 amino acids. The V gene end was trimmed by 5 bases and the J gene end by 5 bases; junction bases not matched to a gene: 9. The CDR3 DNA follows: TGCGCCAGCAGCTCGCCGACCGGGACAGGGGATCAGCCCCAGCATTTT. This translates into CASSSPTGTGDQPQHF.

The chain is built from TRBV18 and TRBJ2-1; 10 bases line up with TRBD2. Germline V gene sequence: CDR1 KGHSH, CDR2 LQKENI. V lost 2 bases and J lost 3; bases outside the gene matches: 1. The CDR3 totals 15 residues. CDR3 in amino acids: CASSPRTSGYNEQFF. CDR3 nucleotide sequence: TGTGCCAGCTCACCAAGGACTAGCGGCTACAATGAGCAGTTCTTC.

A note on this clone: A read error may produce the germline difference seen at one junction end. Other DNA sequences of this sample code for an identical CDR3. The chain combines TRBV27 with TRBJ1-2; D gene ambiguous. Germline values: CDR1 MNHEY, CDR2 SMNVEV (reference sequence). This CDR3 is built from 14 residues. CDR3 in amino acids: CASSFSQAGYGYTF. CDR3 DNA: TGTGCCAGCAGTTTCAGTCAGGCGGGTTATGGTTACACCTTC.

This chain connects TRBV28 to TRBJ2-7; 9 bases match TRBD2. The germline CDR1 and CDR2 sequences are MDHEN and SYDVKM. CDR3 length equals 14 residues. The junction had 7 bases not matched to a gene; V was cut back by 7 bases and J by 3 bases. The CDR3 nucleotides are TGTGCCAGCACAGAGCGGGGGGTCGACTACGAGCAGTACTTC. Protein product: CASTERGVDYEQYF.

The chain carries TRBV28 and TRBJ1-2; 7 bases are shared with TRBD1. From germline, CDR1 is MDHEN and CDR2 SYDVKM. This CDR3 has 14 residues. After removal of 3 bases from V and 3 bases from J, the junction contained 4 bases not matched to a gene. The CDR3 DNA is TGTGCCAGCAGTTTGACAGGGTTCTACTATGGCTACACCTTC. Residues: CASSLTGFYYGYTF.

The V call is TRBV7-3, the J call TRBJ2-3, with D hard to call. From germline, CDR1 is SGHTA and CDR2 FQGTGA. Trimming removed 2 bases at V and 3 bases at J, with 12 bases between. The CDR3 is 15 amino acids. CDR3 bases: TGTGCCAGCAGCTTAGGCCTGCTTAAGACAGATACGCAGTATTTT. It codes for CASSLGLLKTDTQYF.

This clone was seen a handful of times. At one end, the junction sequence differs from germline, possibly due to a read error. V gene TRBV7-7 combines with J gene TRBJ2-1; 7 bases are a match to TRBD1. Per the germline V gene, CDR1 is SSHAT and CDR2 is FNYEAQ (reference sequence). The CDR3 consists of 13 residues. The chain's CDR3 is CASSTGEDLEQFF. The CDR3 bases are TGTGCTAGCAGCACAGGGGAAGATCTTGAGCAGTTCTTC.

The CDR3 coding sequence is TGTGCCAGCAGCCTGTCGTCTGAAGCTTTCTTT. Amino acid sequence: CASSLSSEAFF. V and J are TRBV11-2 and TRBJ1-1; D unresolved. CDR1 is SGHAT and CDR2 is FQNNGV in the germline V gene. V was trimmed by 5 bases and J by 6 bases, leaving 7 bases between them. This CDR3 comprises 11 residues.

V is TRBV10-1 and J is TRBJ1-2, with D perhaps matching TRBD1 (5 bases). The germline V and J ends were trimmed by 3 bases and 2 bases, with 13 bases remaining between them. Germline values: CDR1 WNHNN, CDR2 SYGVQD (reference sequence). The CDR3 extends over 15 amino acids. The CDR3 coding sequence is TGCGCCAGCAGTGATAGGACACTAACCAACTATGGCTACACCTTC. Protein sequence: CASSDRTLTNYGYTF.

The chain couples TRBV6-6 to TRBJ1-5; possibly TRBD1 for D (6 bases). The CDR3 has 14 amino acids. In germline, CDR1 is MNHNY, CDR2 SVGAGI (reference sequence). Trimming pared 0 bases from V and 7 bases from J, leaving 10 bases between. The CDR3 is CASSYSNREQPQHF. CDR3 nucleotide sequence: TGTGCCAGCAGTTACTCGAACAGGGAACAGCCCCAGCATTTT.

The chain is built from TRBV19 and TRBJ2-2; tentatively, D is TRBD2 (5 bases). Per the germline V gene, CDR1 is LNHDA and CDR2 is SQIVND (reference sequence). This CDR3 has 14 residues. Trimming removed 5 bases at V and 5 bases at J, with 12 bases between. The CDR3 region has the DNA TGTGCCAGTAGTTGGCGAGGGAGAACCGGGGAGCTGTTTTTT. Translating gives CASSWRGRTGELFF.

The chain couples TRBV9 to TRBJ2-2; no reliable D call. The CDR3 sequence is 13 residues long. Germline V gives CDR1 SGDLS, CDR2 YYNGEE. V lost 3 bases to trimming and J lost 2 bases, with 5 bases between them. The CDR3 sequence: CASSGPNTGELFF. In nucleotides, the CDR3 is TGTGCCAGCAGCGGGCCCAACACCGGGGAGCTGTTTTTT.

This chain joins TRBV11-2 and TRBJ2-1; D may be TRBD1 (5 bases). Germline V gene lookup returns CDR1 SGHAT and CDR2 FQNNGV. V lost 0 bases, J lost 10 bases, and 7 bases lay in between. CDR3 length: 12 residues. The CDR3 DNA follows: TGTGCCAGCAGCTTAGAGCCAGGGGAGCAGTTCTTC. It codes for CASSLEPGEQFF. The variable domain in full, completed from reference TRBV11-2 and TRBJ2-1, reads EAGVAQSPRYKIIEKRQSVAFWCNPISGHATLYWYQQILGQGPKLLIQFQNNGVVDDSQLPKDRFSAERLKGVDSTLKIQPAKLEDSAVYLCASSLEPGEQFFGPGTRLTVL.

The chain is built from TRBV2 and TRBJ2-3; 12 nucleotides align to TRBD2. The V and J ends lost 6 bases and 5 bases, in that order; junction bases with no gene match: 9. This CDR3 is 16 amino acids long. Germline V lookup: CDR1 SNHLY, CDR2 FYNNEI. The CDR3: CASSLRGLAGIDTQYF. The CDR3 DNA sequence: TGTGCCAGCAGCCTCCGTGGACTAGCGGGGATAGATACGCAGTATTTT.

The chain combines TRBV5-6 with TRBJ2-1, with D unclear. V lost 0 bases, J lost 10 bases, and 5 bases lay in between. This CDR3 is 11 amino acids long. Germline V gene sequence: CDR1 SGHDT, CDR2 YYEEEE. The CDR3 sequence: CASSLVTEQFF. CDR3 nucleotides: TGTGCCAGCAGCTTGGTGACAGAGCAGTTCTTC.

This chain joins TRBV28 and TRBJ1-2, with a possible D match to TRBD1 (5 bases). The CDR3 totals 12 residues. Between the trimmed V and J ends, which lost 4 bases and 4 bases, there was a span of 7 bases. Germline V gives CDR1 MDHEN, CDR2 SYDVKM. CDR3: CASSSRVYGYTF. In nucleotides, the CDR3 is TGTGCCAGCAGTTCCAGGGTCTATGGCTACACCTTC.